This is a list of T cell receptor beta chains from one sample in a study of T cell changes during pregnancy in multiple sclerosis. TCRdb's table, derived via immunoSEQ multiplex PCR, lists solely in-frame clones and lacks some. The sample lists about 42,000 clones; around 96% were seen once. The starting material was peripheral blood, obtained in the second trimester of pregnancy. These receptor sequences come from a female donor with multiple sclerosis, enrolled in a pregnancy study. Each CDR3 is given with its conserved first and last residue. D genes are given only for firm matches. Size tells how often a clone was seen (once, few, many) or the class of an expanded clone, and some rows leave it out.

>TRBV12-5|TRBJ2-7|-|-
TGTGCTAGTGGTCTCGAGGACGAGCAGTACTTC
CASGLEDEQYF
>TRBV5-4|TRBJ1-2|-|-
TGTGCCAGCAGTTTGGGCGGGACCTCGGGTGGCTACACCTTC
CASSLGGTSGGYTF
>TRBV2|TRBJ2-3|TRBD2|-
TGTGCCAGCAGCCCGGGACTAGCGCGAACAGATACGCAGTATTTT
CASSPGLARTDTQYF
>TRBV5-1|TRBJ1-1|TRBD1|-
TGCGCCAGCAGCTTGGGGGACAGGGAGGGAATGAACACTGAAGCTTTCTTT
CASSLGDREGMNTEAFF
>TRBV18|TRBJ1-6|TRBD1|-
TGTGCCAGCTCACCAAGCGGACAGGCCCTCCACTTT
CASSPSGQALHF
>TRBV2|TRBJ1-5|-|-
TGTGCCAGCAGAGCCCCGACAGGCCACAATCAGCCCCAGCATTTT
CASRAPTGHNQPQHF
>TRBV9|TRBJ1-4|-|-
TGTGCCAGCAGCGTAGGCCTAAGCGTTGGGTATCAGGAAAAACTGTTTTTT
CASSVGLSVGYQEKLFF
>TRBV7-2|TRBJ2-2|-|-
TGTGCCAGCAGCTTAGAAGGGGTGGGGTCGAACACCGGGGAGCTGTTTTTT
CASSLEGVGSNTGELFF
>TRBV7-6|TRBJ1-4|-|-
TGTGCCAGCAGGGGTGGGAGTAATGAAAAACTGTTTTTT
CASRGGSNEKLFF
>TRBV5-1|TRBJ1-3|TRBD1|-
TGCGCCAGCAGCCCGGGACAGTCTTACTCTGGAAACACCATATATTTT
CASSPGQSYSGNTIYF
>TRBV14|TRBJ2-2|-|-
TGTGCCAGCAGCCCCTTGCGGAACCCCACCGGGGAGCTGTTTTTT
CASSPLRNPTGELFF
>TRBV6-5|TRBJ2-2|TRBD1|-
TGTGCCAGCAGTTCGACAGGGGGCCCCGGGGAGCTGTTTTTT
CASSSTGGPGELFF
>TRBV5-4|TRBJ2-2|-|-
TGTGCCAGCAGCCGGGGGGACAGGCCCGGGGAGCTGTTTTTT
CASSRGDRPGELFF
>TRBV27|TRBJ2-1|TRBD2|once
TGTGCCAGCAGCGGGCCGCTAAGTGGGGGGGATTTCTTC
CASSGPLSGGDFF
>TRBV18|TRBJ1-5|TRBD1|few
TGTGCCAGCTCACATGGGACAGCGGAAAATCAGCCCCAGCATTTT
CASSHGTAENQPQHF